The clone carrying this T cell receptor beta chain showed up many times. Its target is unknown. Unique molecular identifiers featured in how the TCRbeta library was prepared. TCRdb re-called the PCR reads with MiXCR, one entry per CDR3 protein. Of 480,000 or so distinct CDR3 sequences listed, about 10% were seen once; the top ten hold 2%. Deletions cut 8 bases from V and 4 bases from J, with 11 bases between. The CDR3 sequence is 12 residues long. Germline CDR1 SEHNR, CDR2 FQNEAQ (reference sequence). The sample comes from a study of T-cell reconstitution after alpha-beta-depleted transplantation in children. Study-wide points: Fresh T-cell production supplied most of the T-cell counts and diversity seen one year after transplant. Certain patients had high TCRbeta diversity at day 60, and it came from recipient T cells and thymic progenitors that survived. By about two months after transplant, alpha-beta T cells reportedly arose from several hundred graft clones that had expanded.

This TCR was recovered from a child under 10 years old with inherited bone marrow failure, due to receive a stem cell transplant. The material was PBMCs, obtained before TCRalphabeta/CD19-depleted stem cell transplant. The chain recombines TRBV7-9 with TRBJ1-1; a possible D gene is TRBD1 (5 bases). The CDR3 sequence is CASPGGSTEAFF. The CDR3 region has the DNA TGTGCCAGCCCCGGGGGGTCCACTGAAGCTTTCTTT. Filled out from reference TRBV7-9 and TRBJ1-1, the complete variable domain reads DTGVSQNPRHKITKRGQNVTFRCDPISEHNRLYWYRQTLGQGPEFLTYFQNEAQLEKSRLLSDRFSAERPKGSFSTLEIQRTEQGDSAMYLCASPGGSTEAFFGQGTRLTVV.